This T cell receptor (beta chain) was retrieved from a study of T cell repertoires in cytomegalovirus infection. Study in general: In the study, CMV epitopes included recently identified HLA-C-restricted and well-studied HLA-B-restricted ones. TCR beta signatures that were public indicated CMV infection and matching HLA type.

V was cut by 1 base and J by 9 bases, with 6 bases left in between. CDR3 length equals 11 residues. Germline values: CDR1 SGHVS, CDR2 FNYEAQ. Study findings and constraints: In two of eight donors, the top clonotype was HLA-C-restricted CMV-specific. Of the TCR beta families, the public ones yielded a cumulative frequency that identified carriers of CMV plus the relevant HLA.

A single record per CDR3 protein comes from TCRdb applying MiXCR to the reads. The sample includes some 800,000 distinct CDR3 sequences, approximately 32% seen only once; the top ten take roughly 12%. This clonotype was recorded many times. Its matching antigen is unknown. Source: cultured CD8+ T cells from PBMCs, taken from culture after CMV antigen stimulation. The clonotype comes from a human donor in good health (CMV status not recorded). Some clones in this sample may be carry-over from other donors' samples. V gene TRBV7-6 combines with J gene TRBJ1-2; D is unclear. CDR3 bases: TGTGCCAGCAGCTTAGGAAACCGCTACACCTTC. This codes for CASSLGNRYTF.